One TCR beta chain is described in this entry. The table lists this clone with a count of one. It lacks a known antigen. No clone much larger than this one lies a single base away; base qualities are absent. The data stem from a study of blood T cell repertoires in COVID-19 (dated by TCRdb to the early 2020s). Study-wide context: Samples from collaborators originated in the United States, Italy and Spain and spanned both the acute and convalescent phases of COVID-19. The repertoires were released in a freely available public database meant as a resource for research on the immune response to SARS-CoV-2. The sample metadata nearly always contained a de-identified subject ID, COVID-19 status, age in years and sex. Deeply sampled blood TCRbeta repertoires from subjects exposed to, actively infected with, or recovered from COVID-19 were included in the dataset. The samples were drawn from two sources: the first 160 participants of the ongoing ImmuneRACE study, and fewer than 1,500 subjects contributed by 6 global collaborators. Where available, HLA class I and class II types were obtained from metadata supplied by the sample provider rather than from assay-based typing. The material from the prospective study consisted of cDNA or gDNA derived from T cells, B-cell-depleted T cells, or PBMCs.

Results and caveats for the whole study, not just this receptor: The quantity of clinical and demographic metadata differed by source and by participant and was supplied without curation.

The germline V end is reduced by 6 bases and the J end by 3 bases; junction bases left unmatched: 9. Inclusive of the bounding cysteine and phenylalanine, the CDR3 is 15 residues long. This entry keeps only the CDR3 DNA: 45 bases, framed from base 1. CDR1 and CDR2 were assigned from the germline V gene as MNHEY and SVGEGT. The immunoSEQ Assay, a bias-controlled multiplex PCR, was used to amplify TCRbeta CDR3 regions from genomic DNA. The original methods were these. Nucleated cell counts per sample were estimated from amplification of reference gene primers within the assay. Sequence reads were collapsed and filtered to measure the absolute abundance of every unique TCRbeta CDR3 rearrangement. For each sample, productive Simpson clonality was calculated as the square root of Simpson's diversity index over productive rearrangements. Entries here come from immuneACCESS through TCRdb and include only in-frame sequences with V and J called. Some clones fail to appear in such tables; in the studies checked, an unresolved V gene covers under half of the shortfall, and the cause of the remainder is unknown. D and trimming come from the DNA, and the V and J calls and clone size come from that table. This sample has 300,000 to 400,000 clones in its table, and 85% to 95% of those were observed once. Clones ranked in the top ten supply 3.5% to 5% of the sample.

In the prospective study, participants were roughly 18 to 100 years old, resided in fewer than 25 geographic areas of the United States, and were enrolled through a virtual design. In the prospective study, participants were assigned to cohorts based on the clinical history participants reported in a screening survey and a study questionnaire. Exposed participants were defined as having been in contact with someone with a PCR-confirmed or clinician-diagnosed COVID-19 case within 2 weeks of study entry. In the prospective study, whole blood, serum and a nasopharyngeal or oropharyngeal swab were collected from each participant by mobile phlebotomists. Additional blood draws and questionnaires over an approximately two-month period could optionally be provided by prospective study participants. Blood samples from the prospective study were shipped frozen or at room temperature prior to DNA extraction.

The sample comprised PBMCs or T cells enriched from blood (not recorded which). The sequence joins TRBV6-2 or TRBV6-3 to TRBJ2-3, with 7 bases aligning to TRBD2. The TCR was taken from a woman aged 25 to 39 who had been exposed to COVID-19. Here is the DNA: TGTGCCAGCAGCCCCCGGGGAGGGGTGACAGATACGCAGTATTTT. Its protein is CASSPRGGVTDTQYF.